This record concerns one TCR beta chain sequence. In the authors' workflow: Reference gene primer amplification yielded estimated nucleated cell counts. Only in-frame clones appear in the TCRdb table, and some are missing; sequencing was by immunoSEQ multiplex PCR. V, J and clone size reflect that table, while D and trimming were determined from the DNA. Of 130,000 or so clones listed, around 88% are singletons. This specimen comes from a study of blood T cell repertoires in COVID-19. On the study more broadly: Researchers got acute and convalescent COVID-19 samples from the United States, Italy and Spain. PBMCs, B-cell-depleted T cells, or T cells provided the cDNA or gDNA that made up the material.

The CDR3 has 16 amino acids. CDR1 is LNHDA and CDR2 is SQIVND in the germline V gene (reference sequence). J was trimmed by 7 bases and V by 0 bases; bases with no gene match: 9. The receptor was isolated from a woman in her fifties or sixties with acute or convalescent COVID-19. Material: peripheral blood. This chain connects TRBV19 to TRBJ2-1; the match to TRBD2 covers 7 bases. The CDR3: CASSIESSLAANEQFF. The CDR3, as DNA: TGTGCCAGTAGTATAGAGTCTTCTCTAGCGGCTAATGAGCAGTTCTTC. The variable domain in full, completed from reference TRBV19 and TRBJ2-1, reads DGGITQSPKYLFRKEGQNVTLSCEQNLNHDAMYWYRQDPGQGLRLIYYSQIVNDFQKGDIAEGYSVSREKKESFPLTVTSAQKNPTAFYLCASSIESSLAANEQFFGPGTRLTVL.